Presented here are 19 T cell receptor beta chains from one specimen sequenced in a study of shared clonotypes between healthy human individuals. The method was immunoSEQ multiplex PCR; TCRdb's version includes in-frame clones alone and lacks a portion of them. The table includes more than 850,000 clones, around 78% detected once. The sample taken for sequencing was memory CD4+ T cells from PBMCs. Subset here: CD45RA-negative fraction. The origin of the receptors is a young man in good health. Some clones in this sample may be carry-over from other donors' samples.

The V gene is TRBV14, the J gene TRBJ1-4; D might be TRBD1 (6 bases). Germline V gene sequence: CDR1 SGHDN, CDR2 FVKESK. The CDR3 runs 16 residues. Trimming took off 3 bases at V and 7 bases at J, with 18 bases between the two ends. CDR3: CASSHFSRGRSEKLFF. Written as DNA, the CDR3 is TGTGCCAGCAGCCATTTTTCAAGGGGGAGAAGTGAAAAACTGTTTTTT.

The rearrangement joins TRBV7-9 to TRBJ1-1; D ambiguous. V shed 3 bases and J shed 4 bases, with 9 bases lying between them. The CDR3 length is 13 residues. Germline V lookup: CDR1 SEHNR, CDR2 FQNEAQ (reference sequence). CDR3 amino acids: CASSLGGITEAFF. The CDR3 DNA sequence: TGTGCCAGCAGCTTGGGAGGGATCACTGAAGCTTTCTTT. Combining the CDR3 with reference TRBV7-9 and TRBJ1-1 gives the whole variable domain DTGVSQNPRHKITKRGQNVTFRCDPISEHNRLYWYRQTLGQGPEFLTYFQNEAQLEKSRLLSDRFSAERPKGSFSTLEIQRTEQGDSAMYLCASSLGGITEAFFGQGTRLTVV.

The chain recombines TRBV7-2 with TRBJ2-7; tentative D call: TRBD2 (7 bases). CDR3 size: 15 residues. The germline V gene encodes CDR1 SGHTA and CDR2 FQGNSA. With 5 bases removed from V and 6 bases from J, the gap between germline ends came to 20 bases. DNA of the CDR3: TGTGCCAGCAGCCTAAGGGGGGGAGGGCCTCTCGAGCAGTACTTC. This encodes CASSLRGGGPLEQYF.

The chain is built from TRBV30 and TRBJ1-1; D ambiguous. The length of the CDR3 is 16 residues. CDR1 is GTSNPN, CDR2 SVGIG, per germline (reference sequence). V shed 5 bases and J shed 4 bases, with 23 bases lying between them. CDR3 sequence (DNA): TGTGCCTGGGGTATTAATAGGGCTCCCCTTGCCACTGAAGCTTTCTTT. Amino acid sequence: CAWGINRAPLATEAFF.

The J gene is TRBJ2-7, the V gene TRBV7-9, with TRBD2 identical over 9 bases. Losses at the gene ends were 2 bases for V and 6 bases for J; bases not matched to a gene: 2. The CDR3 is made up of 13 amino acids. Germline V gives CDR1 SEHNR, CDR2 FQNEAQ (reference sequence). For the CDR3, the DNA is TGTGCCAGCAGCTTATCGCGGGAGGGCGAGCAGTACTTC. Translated: CASSLSREGEQYF.

This clone was seen more than once but under ten times. The V gene is TRBV5-1, the J gene TRBJ1-2, with a weak D call TRBD1 (6 bases). The V end was cut by 8 bases, the J end by 6 bases, with 14 bases between. The germline CDR1 and CDR2 sequences are SGHRS and YFSETQ. CDR3 size: 12 residues. Here the CDR3 DNA reads TGCGCCAGTCGACGGGAGGGGGATGGCTACACCTTC. Amino acid sequence: CASRREGDGYTF.

This clone turned up a few times. The CDR3 spells CASSQEVRNQPQHF. The CDR3 DNA follows: TGCGCCAGCAGCCAAGAAGTCAGAAATCAGCCCCAGCATTTT. V and J are TRBV4-3 and TRBJ1-5; no firm D call. The V gene's germline CDR1 is LGHNA and CDR2 YSLEER. Trimming cost V 0 bases and J 4 bases, with 7 bases left between them. The CDR3 covers 14 residues.

The genes are TRBV4-1 and TRBJ2-5; D not certain. The germline gives CDR1 MGHRA, CDR2 YSYEKL. V was clipped by 1 base and J by 4 bases, with 10 bases between them. The CDR3 is 14 amino acids. In DNA, the CDR3 is TGCGCCAGCAGCCAAGGAGAGACCCGAGAGACCCAGTACTTC. Translating it yields CASSQGETRETQYF.

This clone was picked up one time. The J gene is TRBJ2-3, the V gene TRBV6-5, with TRBD1 matching over 10 bases. With V trimmed by 4 bases and J by 6 bases, 7 bases remained unmatched. CDR3 length equals 15 residues. Germline CDR1 is MNHEY and CDR2 is SVGAGI. Here the CDR3 reads CASSSTGTGADTQYF. The CDR3 bases are TGTGCCAGCAGTTCTACCGGGACAGGGGCCGATACGCAGTATTTT.

The V gene is TRBV27, the J gene TRBJ2-6; 7 positions agree with TRBD1. Germline values: CDR1 MNHEY, CDR2 SMNVEV (reference sequence). CDR3 size: 19 residues. With 5 bases clipped from V and 0 bases from J, the junction kept 13 bases outside the gene matches. CDR3 coding DNA: TGTGCCAGCAGTCCGGAACGACAGGGATCTCTCTCTGGGGCCAACGTCCTGACTTTC. Translation gives CASSPERQGSLSGANVLTF.

J is TRBJ2-5 and V is TRBV5-8, with D perhaps matching TRBD1 (6 bases). This CDR3 comprises 14 residues. The V end was cut by 4 bases, the J end by 5 bases, with 15 bases between. CDR1 and CDR2 (germline): SGHTS, YDEGEE. CDR3 DNA sequence: TGTGCCAGCAGCCCGCCCGGACAGTGGGAGACCCAGTACTTC. Translated, it gives CASSPPGQWETQYF. The entire variable domain, with the rest obtained from reference TRBV5-8 and TRBJ2-5, is as follows: EAGVTQSPTHLIKTRGQQATLRCSPISGHTSVYWYQQALGLGLQFLLWYDEGEERNRGNFPPRFSGRQFPNYSSELNVNALELEDSALYLCASSPPGQWETQYFGPGTRLLVL.

This clone was detected once. The chain combines TRBV5-1 with TRBJ2-7, with D perhaps assigned TRBD1 or TRBD2 (5 bases each). Germline CDR1 and CDR2: SGHRS and YFSETQ. This CDR3 has 16 residues. V lost 4 bases, J lost 2 bases, and 19 bases lay in between. The CDR3, as DNA: TGCGCCAGCAGCGCCAGTCCCCGGCAGGGAGCCTACGAGCAGTACTTC. Residues: CASSASPRQGAYEQYF.

The V and J genes are TRBV4-1 and TRBJ2-4; D could derive from TRBD1 or TRBD2 (6 bases each). Germline CDR1 and CDR2: MGHRA and YSYEKL. The ends were cut back, 5 bases at V and 5 bases at J, with 22 bases in the middle. The CDR3 has 17 residues. CDR3 in amino acids: CASSGAFWGAGENIQYF. The CDR3 DNA sequence: TGCGCCAGCAGCGGGGCTTTTTGGGGGGCTGGAGAAAACATTCAGTACTTC.

Turning to this clone: The identical CDR3 is also encoded by other nucleotide sequences in the sample. The chain uses TRBV5-1 and TRBJ2-5, with unresolved D. Trimming left V 0 bases short and J 5 bases short, with 8 bases between. CDR3 length equals 13 residues. Germline V gives CDR1 SGHRS, CDR2 YFSETQ. This CDR3 is CASSLEGSETQYF. CDR3 in DNA: TGCGCCAGCAGCTTGGAAGGGTCCGAGACCCAGTACTTC.

The chain has TRBV28 and TRBJ2-1; D gene uncertain. The ends were cut back, 6 bases at V and 14 bases at J, with 23 bases in the middle. CDR1 and CDR2 (germline): MDHEN, SYDVKM. This CDR3 has 14 residues. In nucleotides, the CDR3 is TGTGCCAGCAGCTCCCCTCCTACTCCCAGCGCTGAGTTCTTC. Encoded protein: CASSSPPTPSAEFF.

V and J are TRBV27 and TRBJ2-1; 8 positions match TRBD2. The V segment lost 4 bases and the J segment 2 bases; nucleotides outside the gene matches: 7. The V gene's germline CDR1 is MNHEY and CDR2 SMNVEV (reference sequence). The CDR3 length is 16 residues. The CDR3, as DNA: TGTGCCAGCAGTTCTTCTTTAGCGGGAACCTACAATGAGCAGTTCTTC. Translation: CASSSSLAGTYNEQFF.

CDR3 in amino acids: CATGTSGRASYEQYF. CDR3 in DNA: TGTGCCACCGGGACTAGCGGGAGGGCCTCCTACGAGCAGTACTTC. The rearrangement joins TRBV28 to TRBJ2-7; 16 positions match TRBD2. This CDR3 spans 15 amino acids. V was pared by 10 bases and J by 0 bases, with 3 bases of the junction left unmatched. Germline V CDR1 and CDR2: MDHEN, SYDVKM.

The chain has TRBV4-1 and TRBJ1-4; 8 nucleotides agree with TRBD1. The CDR3 runs to 15 residues. From germline, CDR1 is MGHRA and CDR2 YSYEKL. The junction had 5 bases not matched to a gene; V was cut back by 0 bases and J by 8 bases. DNA of the CDR3: TGCGCCAGCAGCCAAGAAGGACAGGGCGGGGAAAAACTGTTTTTT. Its translation is CASSQEGQGGEKLFF.

CDR3 region: CRVGRGYEQYF. CDR3 coding DNA: TGCAGGGTCGGGCGCGGCTACGAGCAGTACTTC. The V call is TRBV20-1, the J call TRBJ2-7, with D unclear. The CDR3 spans 11 residues. Germline CDR1 and CDR2: DFQATT and SNEGSKA (reference sequence).